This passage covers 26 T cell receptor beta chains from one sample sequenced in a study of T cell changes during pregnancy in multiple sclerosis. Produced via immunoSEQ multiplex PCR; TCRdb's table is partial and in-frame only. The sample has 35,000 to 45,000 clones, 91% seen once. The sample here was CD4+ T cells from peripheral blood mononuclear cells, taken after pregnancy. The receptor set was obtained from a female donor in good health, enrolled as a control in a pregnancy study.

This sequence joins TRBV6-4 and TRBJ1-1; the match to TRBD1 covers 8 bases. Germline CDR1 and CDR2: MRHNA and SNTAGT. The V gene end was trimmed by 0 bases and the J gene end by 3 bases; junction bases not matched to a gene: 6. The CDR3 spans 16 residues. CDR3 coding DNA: TGTGCCAGCAGTGACTCCACAGGGGGGGTTTACACTGAAGCTTTCTTT. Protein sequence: CASSDSTGGVYTEAFF.

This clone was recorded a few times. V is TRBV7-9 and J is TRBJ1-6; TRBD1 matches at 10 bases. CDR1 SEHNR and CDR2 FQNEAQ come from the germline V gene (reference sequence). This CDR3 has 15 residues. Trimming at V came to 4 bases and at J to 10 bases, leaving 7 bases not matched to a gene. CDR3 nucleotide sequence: TGTGCCAGCAGCTGGATAGGACAGGGGGACTCACCCCTCCACTTT. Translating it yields CASSWIGQGDSPLHF.

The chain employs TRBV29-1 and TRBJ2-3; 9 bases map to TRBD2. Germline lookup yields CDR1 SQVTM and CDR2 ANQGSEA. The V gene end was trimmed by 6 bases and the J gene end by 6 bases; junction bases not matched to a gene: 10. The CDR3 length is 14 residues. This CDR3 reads CSVLGGRGGDTQYF. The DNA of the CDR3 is TGCAGCGTATTGGGCGGGAGGGGCGGGGATACGCAGTATTTT.

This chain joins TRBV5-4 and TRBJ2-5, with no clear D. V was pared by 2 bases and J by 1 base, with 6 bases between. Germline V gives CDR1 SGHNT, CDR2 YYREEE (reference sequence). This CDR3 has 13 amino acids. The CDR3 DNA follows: TGTGCCAGCAGCTTTGACTTCCAAGAGACCCAGTACTTC. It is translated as CASSFDFQETQYF.

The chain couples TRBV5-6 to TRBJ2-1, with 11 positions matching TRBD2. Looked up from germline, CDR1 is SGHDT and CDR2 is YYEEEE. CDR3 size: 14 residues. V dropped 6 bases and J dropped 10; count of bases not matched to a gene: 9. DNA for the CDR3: TGTGCCAGCACAAATAGCGGGGGGGCCTTAGAGCAGTTCTTC. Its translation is CASTNSGGALEQFF.

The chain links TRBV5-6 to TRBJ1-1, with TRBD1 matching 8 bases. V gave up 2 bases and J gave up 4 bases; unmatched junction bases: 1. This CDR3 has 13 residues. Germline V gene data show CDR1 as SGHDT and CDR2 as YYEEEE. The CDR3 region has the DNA TGTGCCAGCAGCTTTACAGGGGGCACTGAAGCTTTCTTT. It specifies CASSFTGGTEAFF.

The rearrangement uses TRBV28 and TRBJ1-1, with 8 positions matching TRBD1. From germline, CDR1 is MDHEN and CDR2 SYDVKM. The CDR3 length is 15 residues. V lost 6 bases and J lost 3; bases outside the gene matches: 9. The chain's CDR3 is CASRANQGAYTEAFF. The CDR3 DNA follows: TGTGCCAGCAGGGCTAATCAGGGGGCTTACACTGAAGCTTTCTTT. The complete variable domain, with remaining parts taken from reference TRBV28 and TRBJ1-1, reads DVKVTQSSRYLVKRTGEKVFLECVQDMDHENMFWYRQDPGLGLRLIYFSYDVKMKEKGDIPEGYSVSREKKERFSLILESASTNQTSMYLCASRANQGAYTEAFFGQGTRLTVV.

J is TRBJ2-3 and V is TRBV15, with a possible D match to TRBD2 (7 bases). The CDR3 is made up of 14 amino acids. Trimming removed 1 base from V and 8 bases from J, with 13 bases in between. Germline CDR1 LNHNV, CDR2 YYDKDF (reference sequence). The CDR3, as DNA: TGTGCCACCAGCAGAGTACAGGGCGGGGGTACGCAGTATTTT. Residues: CATSRVQGGGTQYF.

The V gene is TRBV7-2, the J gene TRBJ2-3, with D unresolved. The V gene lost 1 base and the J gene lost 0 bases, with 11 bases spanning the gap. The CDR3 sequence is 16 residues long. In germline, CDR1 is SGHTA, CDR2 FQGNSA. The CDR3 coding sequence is TGTGCCAGCAGCTTAGAGAGCACGACTAGCACAGATACGCAGTATTTT. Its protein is CASSLESTTSTDTQYF.

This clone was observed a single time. This chain's CDR3 is CASSVGTGTSTNEKLFF. DNA for the CDR3: TGTGCCAGCAGCGTCGGGACAGGGACCTCAACTAATGAAAAACTGTTTTTT. The chain uses TRBV7-6 and TRBJ1-4; TRBD1 matches 9 bases. Germline V CDR1 and CDR2: SGHVS, FNYEAQ. The junction had 7 bases not matched to a gene; V was cut back by 5 bases and J by 0 bases. The CDR3 totals 17 residues.

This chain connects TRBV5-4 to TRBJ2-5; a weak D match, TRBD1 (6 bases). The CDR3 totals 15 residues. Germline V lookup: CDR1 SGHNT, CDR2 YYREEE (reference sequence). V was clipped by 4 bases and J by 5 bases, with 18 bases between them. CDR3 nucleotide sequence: TGTGCCAGCAGCAGGACACAGGGCCCCAGGGAGACCCAGTACTTC. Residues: CASSRTQGPRETQYF.

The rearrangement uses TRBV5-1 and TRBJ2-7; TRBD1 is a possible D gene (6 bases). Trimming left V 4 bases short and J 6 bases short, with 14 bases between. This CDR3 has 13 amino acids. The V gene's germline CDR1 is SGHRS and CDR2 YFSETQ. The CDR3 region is CASSLGQQGEQYF. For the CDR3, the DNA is TGCGCCAGCAGCCTCGGACAGCAGGGCGAGCAGTACTTC.

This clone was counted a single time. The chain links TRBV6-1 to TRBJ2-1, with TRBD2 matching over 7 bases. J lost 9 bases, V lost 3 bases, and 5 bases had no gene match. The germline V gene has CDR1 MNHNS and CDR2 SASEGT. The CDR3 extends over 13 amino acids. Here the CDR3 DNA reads TGTGCCAGCAGTGAGCGGGAGCCCCCTGAGCAGTTCTTC. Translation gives CASSEREPPEQFF.

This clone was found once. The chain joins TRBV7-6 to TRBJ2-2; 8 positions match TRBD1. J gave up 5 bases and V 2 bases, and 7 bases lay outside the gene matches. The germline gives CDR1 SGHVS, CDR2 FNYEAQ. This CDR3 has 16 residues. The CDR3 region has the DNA TGTGCCAGCAGCTTATTATCTGGACAGGGTACCGGGGAGCTGTTTTTT. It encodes CASSLLSGQGTGELFF. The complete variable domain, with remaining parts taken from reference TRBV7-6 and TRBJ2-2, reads GAGVSQSPRYKVTKRGQDVALRCDPISGHVSLYWYRQALGQGPEFLTYFNYEAQQDKSGLPNDRFSAERPEGSISTLTIQRTEQRDSAMYRCASSLLSGQGTGELFFGEGSRLTVL.

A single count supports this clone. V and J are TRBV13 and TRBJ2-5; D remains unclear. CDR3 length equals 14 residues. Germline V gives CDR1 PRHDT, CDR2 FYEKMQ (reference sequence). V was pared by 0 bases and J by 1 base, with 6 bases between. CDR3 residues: CASSLGHTQETQYF. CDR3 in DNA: TGTGCCAGCAGCTTAGGCCACACCCAAGAGACCCAGTACTTC.

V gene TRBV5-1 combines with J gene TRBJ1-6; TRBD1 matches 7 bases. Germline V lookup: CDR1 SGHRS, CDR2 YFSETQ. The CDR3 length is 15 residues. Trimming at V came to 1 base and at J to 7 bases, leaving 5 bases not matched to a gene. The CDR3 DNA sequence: TGCGCCAGCAGCTTGCAGGGGGTAAGGAATTCACCCCTCCACTTT. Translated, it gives CASSLQGVRNSPLHF.

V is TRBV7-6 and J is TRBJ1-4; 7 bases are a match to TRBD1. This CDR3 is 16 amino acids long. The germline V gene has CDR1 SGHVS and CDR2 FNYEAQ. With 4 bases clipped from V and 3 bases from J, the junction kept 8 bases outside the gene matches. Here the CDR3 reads CASSSSPDRANEKLFF. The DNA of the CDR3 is TGTGCCAGCAGCTCCTCTCCTGACAGGGCTAATGAAAAACTGTTTTTT.

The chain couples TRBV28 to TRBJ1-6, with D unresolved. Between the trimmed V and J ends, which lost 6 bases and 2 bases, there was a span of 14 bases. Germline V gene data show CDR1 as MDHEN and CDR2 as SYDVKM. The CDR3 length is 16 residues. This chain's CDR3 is CASSPRSGPYNSPLHF. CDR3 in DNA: TGTGCCAGCAGCCCCCGCAGCGGCCCCTATAATTCACCCCTCCACTTT.

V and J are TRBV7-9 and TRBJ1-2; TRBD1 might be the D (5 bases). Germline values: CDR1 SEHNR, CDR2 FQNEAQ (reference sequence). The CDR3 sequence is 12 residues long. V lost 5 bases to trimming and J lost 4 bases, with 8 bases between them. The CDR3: CASSPDSYGYTF. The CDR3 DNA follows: TGTGCCAGCAGCCCCGACAGCTATGGCTACACCTTC.

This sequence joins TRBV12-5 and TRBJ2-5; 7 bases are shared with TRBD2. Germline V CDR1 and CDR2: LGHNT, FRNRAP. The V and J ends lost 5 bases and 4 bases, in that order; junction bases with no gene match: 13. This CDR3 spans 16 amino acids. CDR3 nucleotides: TGTGCTAGTGGTCTTGGTGTGGGAGGGGTTGGAGAGACCCAGTACTTC. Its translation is CASGLGVGGVGETQYF.

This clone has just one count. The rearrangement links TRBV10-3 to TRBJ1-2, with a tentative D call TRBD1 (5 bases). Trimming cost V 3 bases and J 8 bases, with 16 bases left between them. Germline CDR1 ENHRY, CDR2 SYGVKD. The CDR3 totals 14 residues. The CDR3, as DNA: TGTGCCATCAGTGACCCCGCGGCAGGGTTGGGCTACACCTTC. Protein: CAISDPAAGLGYTF.

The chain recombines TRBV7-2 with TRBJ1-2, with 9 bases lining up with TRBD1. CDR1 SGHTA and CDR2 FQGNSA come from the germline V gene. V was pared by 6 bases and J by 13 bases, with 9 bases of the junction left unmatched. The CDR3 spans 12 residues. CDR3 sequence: CASRTGTGSCTF. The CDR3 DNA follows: TGTGCCAGCAGGACCGGGACAGGGTCGTGCACCTTC.

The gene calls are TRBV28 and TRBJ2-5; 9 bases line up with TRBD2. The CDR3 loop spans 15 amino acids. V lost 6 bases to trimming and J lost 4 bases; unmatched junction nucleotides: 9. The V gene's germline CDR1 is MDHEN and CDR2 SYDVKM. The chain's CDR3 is CASRNSGGDGETQYF. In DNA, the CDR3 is TGTGCCAGCAGGAATAGCGGGGGAGACGGAGAGACCCAGTACTTC.

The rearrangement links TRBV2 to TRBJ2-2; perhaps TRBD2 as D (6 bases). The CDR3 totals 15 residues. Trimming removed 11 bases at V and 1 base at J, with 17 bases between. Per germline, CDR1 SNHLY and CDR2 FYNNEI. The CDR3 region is CAARAGQMNTGELFF. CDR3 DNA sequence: TGTGCCGCCCGGGCGGGGCAGATGAACACCGGGGAGCTGTTTTTT. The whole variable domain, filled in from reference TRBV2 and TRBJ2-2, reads EPEVTQTPSHQVTQMGQEVILRCVPISNHLYFYWYRQILGQKVEFLVSFYNNEISEKSEIFDDQFSVERPDGSNFTLKIRSTKLEDSAMYFCAARAGQMNTGELFFGEGSRLTVL.

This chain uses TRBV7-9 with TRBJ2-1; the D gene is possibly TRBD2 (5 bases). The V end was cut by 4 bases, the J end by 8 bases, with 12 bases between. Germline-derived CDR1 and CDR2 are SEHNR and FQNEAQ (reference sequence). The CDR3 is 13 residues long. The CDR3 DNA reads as TGTGCCAGCAGCTACGCGGGTGGCGATGAGCAGTTCTTC. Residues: CASSYAGGDEQFF.

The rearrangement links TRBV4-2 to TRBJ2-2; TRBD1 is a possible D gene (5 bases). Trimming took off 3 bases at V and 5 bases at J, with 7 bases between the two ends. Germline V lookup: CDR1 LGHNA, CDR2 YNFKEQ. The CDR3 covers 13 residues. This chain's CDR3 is CASSQTETGELFF. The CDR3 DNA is TGTGCCAGCAGCCAGACAGAGACCGGGGAGCTGTTTTTT.